The following is a T cell receptor beta chain sequence with its context. This entry is derived from a study of blood T cell repertoires in COVID-19. In the study overall: Sites across the United States, Italy and Spain contributed samples from acute and convalescent COVID-19. T cells, B-cell-depleted T cells, or PBMCs provided the cDNA or gDNA that served as material.

As processed by the authors: Reference gene primer amplification gave nucleated cell count estimates. Repertoires were generated with immunoSEQ multiplex PCR, while TCRdb's copy carries only in-frame clones and drops some. The V and J calls and clone size were taken over from that table, and D and trimming were inferred from the DNA. The table includes over 85,000 clones, around 82% detected once. Germline CDR1 and CDR2: SGHTA and FQGNSA. This CDR3 is 16 amino acids long. V was shortened by 1 base and J by 5 bases, with 12 bases between the two germline ends. The sequence came from a human donor in a cohort sampled during active COVID-19. The sample comprised peripheral blood. The V gene is TRBV7-2, the J gene TRBJ1-6, with D tentatively TRBD1 (5 bases). This CDR3 reads CASSLDPGPNNSPLHF. CDR3 sequence (DNA): TGTGCCAGCAGCTTAGACCCAGGGCCGAATAATTCACCCCTCCACTTT.